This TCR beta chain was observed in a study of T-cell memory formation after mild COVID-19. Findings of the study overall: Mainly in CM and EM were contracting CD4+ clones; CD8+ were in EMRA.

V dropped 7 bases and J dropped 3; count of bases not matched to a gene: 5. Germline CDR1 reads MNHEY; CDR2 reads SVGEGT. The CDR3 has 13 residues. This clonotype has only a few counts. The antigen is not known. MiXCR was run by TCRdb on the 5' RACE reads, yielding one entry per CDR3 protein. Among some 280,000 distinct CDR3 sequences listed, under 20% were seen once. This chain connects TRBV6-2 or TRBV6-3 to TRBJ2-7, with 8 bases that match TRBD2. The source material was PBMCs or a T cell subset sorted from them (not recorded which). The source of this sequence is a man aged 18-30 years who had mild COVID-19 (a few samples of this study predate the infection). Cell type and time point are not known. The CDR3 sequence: CASTSGGFYEQYV. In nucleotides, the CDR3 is TGTGCCAGCACCTCGGGAGGGTTCTACGAGCAGTACGTC.